This T cell receptor beta chain was documented in a study of cytomegalovirus exposure and HLA in healthy donors. Overall study: A data release that came early held roughly 85 million unique TCRs from HLA-typed donors.

Study findings and constraints: Sequencing probably produced one cluster of sequence variants that were highly shared.

The PCR used 60 Vbeta and 13 Jbeta primers. Here immunoSEQ multiplex PCR was the method, and the copy in TCRdb shows in-frame clones only, minus some. The sample lists roughly 100,000 clones, about 70% occurring once. Worth noting for this clone: Its specificity is not known.

Per the germline V gene, CDR1 is SEHNR and CDR2 is FQNEAQ (reference sequence). CDR3 size: 14 residues. Trimming shortened V by 0 bases and J by 4 bases, and 9 bases separated the two germline ends. The clonotype originates from a man aged 25 to 40 in good health and CMV-seronegative. The sample consisted of PBMCs. The chain has TRBV7-9 and TRBJ2-5, with D perhaps TRBD1 (6 bases). The chain's CDR3 is CASSLATTGETQYF. The CDR3 DNA reads TGTGCCAGCAGCTTAGCGACGACAGGAGAGACCCAGTACTTC.